The following is a TCR beta chain sequence with its context. This clone was seen a single time. This receptor's antigen is unknown. Base qualities are not recorded, but no much larger clone differs from it by a single base. The sample belongs to a study of blood T cell repertoires in COVID-19 (dated by TCRdb to the early 2020s). With respect to the entire study: Samples covering the acute and convalescent phases of COVID-19 were provided by collaborators in the United States, Italy and Spain. The prospective study material was composed of cDNA or gDNA derived from T cells, B-cell-depleted T cells, or PBMCs. The dataset comprised deeply sampled blood TCRbeta repertoires from subjects exposed to, actively infected with, or recovered from COVID-19. The samples were drawn from the first 160 participants of the ongoing ImmuneRACE study and from about 1,200 subjects provided by 6 global collaborators. A de-identified subject ID, COVID-19 status, age in years and sex were almost always included in the sample metadata. The repertoires were released in a freely available public database meant as a resource for research on the immune response to SARS-CoV-2. Where available, HLA class I and class II types were taken from metadata supplied by the sample provider and were not determined by assay-based typing.

CDR1 and CDR2, per the germline V gene (reference sequence), are LNHDA and SQIVND. The trim is 8 bases for V and 4 bases for J, with a gap of 21 bases between the germline ends. The CDR3 contains 16 residues, cysteine and phenylalanine counted. The DNA shown is the 48-base CDR3, in frame from base 1. Collaborating institutions collected whole blood in K2EDTA tubes following their own protocols. Collaborator samples were shipped for TCRbeta analysis as frozen whole blood, isolated PBMCs, or DNA extracted from either sample type. The investigation overall reported the following: The quantity of clinical and demographic metadata differed by source and by participant and was supplied without curation.

TCRbeta CDR3 regions were amplified from genomic DNA using the immunoSEQ Assay, a bias-controlled multiplex PCR. The authors' analysis ran thus. Nucleated cell counts per sample were estimated from amplification of reference gene primers within the assay. To quantify the absolute abundance of each unique TCRbeta CDR3 rearrangement, sequence reads were collapsed and filtered. For each sample, productive Simpson clonality was calculated as the square root of Simpson's diversity index over productive rearrangements. Entries here come from immuneACCESS through TCRdb and include only in-frame sequences with V and J called. Some clones fail to appear in such tables; in the studies checked, an unresolved V gene covers under half of the shortfall, and the cause of the remainder is unknown. Clone size and the V and J calls come from that table; the DNA yielded D and trimming. The sample table records approximately 60,000 clones; 82% of these occur just once. Clones ranked in the top ten supply around a fifth of the sample.

Recombination linked TRBV19 to TRBJ1-3, with TRBD1 tentatively as D gene (5 bases match). Input material: peripheral blood. The TCR was taken from a woman aged 55-75 years with acute or convalescent COVID-19. The CDR3 region has the sequence CASEQAGRGGGNTIYF. In nucleotide form, the sequence is TGTGCCAGTGAGCAGGCTGGGCGCGGGGGAGGAAACACCATATATTTT.